This TCR beta chain is from a study of T cells after yellow fever vaccination. TCRdb called the 5' RACE reads again in MiXCR, with one record for every CDR3 protein. The sample includes about 430,000 distinct CDR3 sequences, 18% of them seen just once. This CDR3 spans 10 amino acids. The V gene's germline CDR1 is SGHNT and CDR2 YYREEE (reference sequence). The V gene lost 7 bases and the J gene lost 6 bases, with 6 bases spanning the gap. Study-wide results and limits: It was a weaker secondary response, yet one that peaked faster, at day 5 versus 15. Relatively few clonotypes were ones that appeared in both CD4 and CD8 compartments.

As regards this clonotype: Its antigen is still unknown.

The sequence derives from a man between 18 and 35 years old who received the YFV17D yellow fever vaccine. The V gene is TRBV5-4, the J gene TRBJ2-3; D is unclear. The sequences come from PBMCs, collected before the yellow fever booster vaccination. CDR3 sequence (DNA): TGTGCCAGCCCGGCGGATACGCAGTATTTT. It yields the protein CASPADTQYF. The whole variable domain, filled in from reference TRBV5-4 and TRBJ2-3, reads ETGVTQSPTHLIKTRGQQVTLRCSSQSGHNTVSWYQQALGQGPQFIFQYYREEENGRGNFPPRFSGLQFPNYSSELNVNALELDDSALYLCASPADTQYFGPGTRLTVL.